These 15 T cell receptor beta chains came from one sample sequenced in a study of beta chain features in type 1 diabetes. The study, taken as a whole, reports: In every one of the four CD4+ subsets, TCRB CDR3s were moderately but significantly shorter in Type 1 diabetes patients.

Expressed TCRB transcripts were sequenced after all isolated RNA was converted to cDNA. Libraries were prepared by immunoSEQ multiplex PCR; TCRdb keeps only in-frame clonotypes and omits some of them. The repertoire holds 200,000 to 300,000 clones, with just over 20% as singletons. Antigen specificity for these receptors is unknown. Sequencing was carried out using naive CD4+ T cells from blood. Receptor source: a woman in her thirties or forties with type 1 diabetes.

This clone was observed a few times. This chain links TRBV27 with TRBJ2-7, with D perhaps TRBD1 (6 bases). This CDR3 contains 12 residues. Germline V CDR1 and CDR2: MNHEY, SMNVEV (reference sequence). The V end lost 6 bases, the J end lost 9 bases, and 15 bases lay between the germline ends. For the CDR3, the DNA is TGTGCCAGCAGACCCGACAGGTTTGCGCAGTACTTC. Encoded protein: CASRPDRFAQYF.

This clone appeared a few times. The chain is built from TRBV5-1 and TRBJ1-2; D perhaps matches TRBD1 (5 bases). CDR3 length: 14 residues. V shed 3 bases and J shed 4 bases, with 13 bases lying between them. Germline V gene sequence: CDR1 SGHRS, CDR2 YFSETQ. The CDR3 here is CASSSGGPPYGYTF. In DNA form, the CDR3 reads TGCGCCAGCAGCTCGGGGGGTCCGCCCTATGGCTACACCTTC. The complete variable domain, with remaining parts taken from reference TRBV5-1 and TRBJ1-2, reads KAGVTQTPRYLIKTRGQQVTLSCSPISGHRSVSWYQQTPGQGLQFLFEYFSETQRNKGNFPGRFSGRQFSNSRSEMNVSTLELGDSALYLCASSSGGPPYGYTFGSGTRLTVV.

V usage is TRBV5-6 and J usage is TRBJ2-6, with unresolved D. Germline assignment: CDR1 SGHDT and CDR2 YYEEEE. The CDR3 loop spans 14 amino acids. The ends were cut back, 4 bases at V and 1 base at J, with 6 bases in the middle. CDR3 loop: CASSERSGANVLTF. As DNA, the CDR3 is TGTGCCAGCAGCGAGAGGTCTGGGGCCAACGTCCTGACTTTC.

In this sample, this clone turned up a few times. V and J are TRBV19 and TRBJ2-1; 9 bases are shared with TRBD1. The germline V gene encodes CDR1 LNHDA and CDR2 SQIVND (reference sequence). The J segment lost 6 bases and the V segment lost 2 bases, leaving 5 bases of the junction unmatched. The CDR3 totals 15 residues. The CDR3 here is CASSISRDRANEQFF. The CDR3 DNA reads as TGTGCCAGTAGTATATCGAGGGACAGGGCCAATGAGCAGTTCTTC.

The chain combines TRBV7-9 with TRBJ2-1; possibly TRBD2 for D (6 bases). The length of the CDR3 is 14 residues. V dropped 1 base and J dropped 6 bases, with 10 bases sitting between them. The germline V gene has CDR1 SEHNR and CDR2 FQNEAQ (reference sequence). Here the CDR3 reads CASSLVGSGNEQFF. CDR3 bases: TGTGCCAGCAGCTTAGTGGGTAGCGGCAATGAGCAGTTCTTC.

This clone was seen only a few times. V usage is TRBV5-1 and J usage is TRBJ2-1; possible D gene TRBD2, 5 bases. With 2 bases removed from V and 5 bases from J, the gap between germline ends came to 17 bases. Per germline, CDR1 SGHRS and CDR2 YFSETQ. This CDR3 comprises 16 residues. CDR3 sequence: CASSFTRPGLHNEQFF. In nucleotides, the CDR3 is TGCGCCAGCAGCTTTACTAGACCGGGCCTTCACAATGAGCAGTTCTTC.

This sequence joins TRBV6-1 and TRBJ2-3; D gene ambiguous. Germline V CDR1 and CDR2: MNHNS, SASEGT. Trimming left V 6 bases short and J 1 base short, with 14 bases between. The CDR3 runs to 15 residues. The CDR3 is CASRAQPSGTDTQYF. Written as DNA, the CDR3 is TGTGCCAGCAGAGCACAGCCTTCAGGCACAGATACGCAGTATTTT.

The CDR3 DNA follows: TGTGCCAGCAGCACCAGCGGGGGGCTTTCGGGAGGGAACTATGGCTACACCTTC. It translates to CASSTSGGLSGGNYGYTF. This sequence joins TRBV9 and TRBJ1-2; a possible D gene is TRBD1 (6 bases). The V gene's germline CDR1 is SGDLS and CDR2 YYNGEE. V was clipped by 4 bases and J by 2 bases, with 24 bases between them. CDR3 length: 18 residues.

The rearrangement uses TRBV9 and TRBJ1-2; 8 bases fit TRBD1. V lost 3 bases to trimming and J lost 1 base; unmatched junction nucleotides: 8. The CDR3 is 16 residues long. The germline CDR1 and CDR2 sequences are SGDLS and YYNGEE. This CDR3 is CASSETIDRGNYGYTF. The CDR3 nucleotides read TGTGCCAGCAGCGAAACGATTGACAGGGGTAACTATGGCTACACCTTC.

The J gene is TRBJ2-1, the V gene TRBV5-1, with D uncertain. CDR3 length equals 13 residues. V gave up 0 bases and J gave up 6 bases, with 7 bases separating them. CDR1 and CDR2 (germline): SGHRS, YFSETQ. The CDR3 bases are TGCGCCAGCAGCTTGGCGGAGCTCAATGAGCAGTTCTTC. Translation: CASSLAELNEQFF.

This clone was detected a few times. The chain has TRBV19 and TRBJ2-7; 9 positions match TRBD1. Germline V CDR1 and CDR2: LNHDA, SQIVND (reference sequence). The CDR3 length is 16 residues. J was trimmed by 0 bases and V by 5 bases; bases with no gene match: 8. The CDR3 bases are TGTGCCAGTAGTCCGGGACAGGGAGCTTCCTCCTACGAGCAGTACTTC. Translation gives CASSPGQGASSYEQYF.

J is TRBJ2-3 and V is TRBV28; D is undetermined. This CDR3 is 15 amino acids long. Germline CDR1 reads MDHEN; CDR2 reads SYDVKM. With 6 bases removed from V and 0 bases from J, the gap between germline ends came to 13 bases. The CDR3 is CASRRVPPSTDTQYF. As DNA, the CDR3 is TGTGCCAGCAGGAGAGTTCCACCTAGCACAGATACGCAGTATTTT.

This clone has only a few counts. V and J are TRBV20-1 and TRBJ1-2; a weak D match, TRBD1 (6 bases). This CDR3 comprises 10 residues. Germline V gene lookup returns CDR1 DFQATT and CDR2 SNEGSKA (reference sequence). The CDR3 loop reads CGGQYYGYTF. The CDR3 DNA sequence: TGCGGAGGACAGTACTATGGCTACACCTTC.

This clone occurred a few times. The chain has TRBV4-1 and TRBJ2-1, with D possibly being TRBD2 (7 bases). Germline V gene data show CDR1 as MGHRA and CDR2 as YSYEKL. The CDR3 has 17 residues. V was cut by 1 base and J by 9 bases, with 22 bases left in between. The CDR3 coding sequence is TGCGCCAGCAGCCAAGTTCGAACGGGGGGCCCCGGCAGTGAGCAGTTCTTC. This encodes CASSQVRTGGPGSEQFF.

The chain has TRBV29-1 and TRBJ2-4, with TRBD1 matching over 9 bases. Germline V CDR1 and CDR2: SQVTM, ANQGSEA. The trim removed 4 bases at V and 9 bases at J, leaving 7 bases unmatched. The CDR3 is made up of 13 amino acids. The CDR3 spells CSVGGQGSGIQYF. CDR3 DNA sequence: TGCAGCGTTGGGGGACAGGGATCGGGCATTCAGTACTTC.